This T cell receptor (beta chain) was sequenced during a study of cytomegalovirus exposure and HLA in healthy donors. Whole-study results and caveats: Being indistinguishable, some V segments were excluded, TRBV6-2 and TRBV6-3 among them.

A note on this clone: Its cognate antigen is unknown.

CDR3 size: 16 residues. Trimming at V came to 4 bases and at J to 0 bases, leaving 4 bases not matched to a gene. Looked up from germline, CDR1 is MGHRA and CDR2 is YSYEKL. Vbeta (60) and Jbeta (13) primers were used in the PCR. TCRdb keeps only in-frame clones here, not all; method: immunoSEQ multiplex PCR. The sample lists some 150,000 clones; around two thirds were seen once. The V and J genes are TRBV4-1 and TRBJ2-2; 8 nucleotides align to TRBD1. The origin of this receptor is a man younger than 35 in good health and CMV-seropositive. Source material: PBMCs. This chain's CDR3 is CASSRRQGTNTGELFF. CDR3 DNA: TGCGCCAGCAGCCGAAGACAGGGGACGAACACCGGGGAGCTGTTTTTT.